This TCR beta chain was retrieved from a study of blood T cell repertoires in COVID-19. A Seattle source enrolled patients during active infection and followed them longitudinally. The repertoire was sequenced with immunoSEQ multiplex PCR; TCRdb's copy has only in-frame clones and lacks some. Seen here are approximately 250,000 clones, about 87% observed once, and the top ten hold 10% to 13%. CDR1 is SGHNT, CDR2 YYREEE, per germline (reference sequence). Unmatched junction bases numbered 8, after V lost 4 bases and J lost 2 bases. This CDR3 contains 15 residues. V and J are TRBV5-4 and TRBJ1-1; 7 positions agree with TRBD1. This clonotype was sampled from a woman between 65 and 79 years old with COVID-19, enrolled during active disease. The sequencing input was peripheral blood. Here the CDR3 reads CASSRSGGRNTEAFF. The CDR3 DNA sequence: TGTGCCAGCAGCCGATCAGGGGGAAGAAACACTGAAGCTTTCTTT. The full variable domain, completed using reference TRBV5-4 and TRBJ1-1, is ETGVTQSPTHLIKTRGQQVTLRCSSQSGHNTVSWYQQALGQGPQFIFQYYREEENGRGNFPPRFSGLQFPNYSSELNVNALELDDSALYLCASSRSGGRNTEAFFGQGTRLTVV.